Sequencing of this TCR beta chain was carried out in a study of T cell repertoires in cytomegalovirus infection. Study as a whole: From public TCR beta signatures came an indication of both CMV infection and matching HLA type. Study results and caveats: The cumulative frequency of public TCR beta families distinguished individuals who carried CMV together with the relevant HLA. Across the ex vivo response, the dominant clonotypes were HLA-C-restricted CMV-specific TCR beta clonotypes.

As for this clonotype: Antigen unknown.

In TCRdb, the reads were re-called with MiXCR into one record per CDR3 protein. The repertoire holds 500,000 to 600,000 distinct CDR3 sequences, approximately 15% seen once, with 20% to 30% in the top ten. Germline lookup yields CDR1 SGDLS and CDR2 YYNGEE. Trimming took 3 bases from V and 3 from J; bases not matched to a gene: 8. The CDR3 totals 15 residues. This sequence joins TRBV9 and TRBJ1-2; TRBD1 aligns across 7 bases. This receptor was taken from a human donor in good health (CMV status not recorded). Some clones in this sample may be carry-over from other donors' samples. Sequencing used CD8+ T cells from PBMCs. CDR3 DNA: TGTGCCAGCAGCGCAGCGACAGGGACTTACTATGGCTACACCTTC. It specifies CASSAATGTYYGYTF.